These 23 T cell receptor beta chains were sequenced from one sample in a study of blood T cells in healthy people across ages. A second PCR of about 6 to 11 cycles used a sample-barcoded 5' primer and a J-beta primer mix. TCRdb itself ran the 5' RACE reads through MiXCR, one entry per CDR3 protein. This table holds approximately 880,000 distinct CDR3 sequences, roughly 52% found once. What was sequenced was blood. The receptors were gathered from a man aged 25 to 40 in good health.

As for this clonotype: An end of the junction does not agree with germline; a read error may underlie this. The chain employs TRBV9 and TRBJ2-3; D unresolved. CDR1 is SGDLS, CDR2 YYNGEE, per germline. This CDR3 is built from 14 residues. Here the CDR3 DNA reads TGTGCCAGCAGCGTACGCTCAGGCCTGGATACGCGGTATTTT. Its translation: CASSVRSGLDTRYF. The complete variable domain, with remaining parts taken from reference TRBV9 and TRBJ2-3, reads DSGVTQTPKHLITATGQRVTLRCSPRSGDLSVYWYQQSLDQGLQFLIQYYNGEERAKGNILERFSAQQFPDLHSELNLSSLELGDSALYFCASSVRSGLDTRYFGPGTRLTVL.

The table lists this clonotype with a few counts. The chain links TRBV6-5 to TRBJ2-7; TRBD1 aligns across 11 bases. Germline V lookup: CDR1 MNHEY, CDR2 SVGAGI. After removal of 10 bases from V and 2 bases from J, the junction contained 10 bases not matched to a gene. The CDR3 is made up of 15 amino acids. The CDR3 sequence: CATEEPGQGAYEQYF. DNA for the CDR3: TGTGCCACCGAGGAACCGGGACAGGGGGCCTACGAGCAGTACTTC.

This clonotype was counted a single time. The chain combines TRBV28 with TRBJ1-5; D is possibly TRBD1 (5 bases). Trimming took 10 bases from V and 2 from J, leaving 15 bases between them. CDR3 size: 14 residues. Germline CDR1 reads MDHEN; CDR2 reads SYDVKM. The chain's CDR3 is CATGLGAGNQPQHF. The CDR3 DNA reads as TGTGCCACCGGGCTCGGGGCTGGCAATCAGCCCCAGCATTTT.

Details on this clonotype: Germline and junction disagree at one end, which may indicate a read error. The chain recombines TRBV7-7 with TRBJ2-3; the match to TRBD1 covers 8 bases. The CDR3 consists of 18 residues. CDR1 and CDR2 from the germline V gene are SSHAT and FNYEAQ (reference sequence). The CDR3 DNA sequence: TGTGCTAGCAGCTTACGGAAGACAGGGGCTCTATTCCGGGATACGCAGTATTTT. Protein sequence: CASSLRKTGALFRDTQYF. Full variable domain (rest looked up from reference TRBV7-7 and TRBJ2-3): GAGVSQSPRYKVTKRGQDVTLRCDPISSHATLYWYQQALGQGPEFLTYFNYEAQPDKSGLPSDRFSAERPEGSISTLTIQRTEQRDSAMYRCASSLRKTGALFRDTQYFGPGTRLTVL.

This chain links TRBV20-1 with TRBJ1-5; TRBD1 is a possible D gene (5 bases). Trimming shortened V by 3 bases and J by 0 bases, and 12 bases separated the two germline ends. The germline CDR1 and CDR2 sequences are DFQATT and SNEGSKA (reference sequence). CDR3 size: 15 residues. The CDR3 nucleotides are TGCAGTGCTAGGATGGGGGGGTATAGCAATCAGCCCCAGCATTTT. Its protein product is CSARMGGYSNQPQHF.

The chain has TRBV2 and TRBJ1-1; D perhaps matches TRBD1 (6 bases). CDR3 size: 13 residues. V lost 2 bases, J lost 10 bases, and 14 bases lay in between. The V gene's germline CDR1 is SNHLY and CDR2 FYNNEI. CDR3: CASSETSGRGAFF. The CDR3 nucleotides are TGTGCCAGCAGTGAAACCTCGGGCAGGGGAGCTTTCTTT.

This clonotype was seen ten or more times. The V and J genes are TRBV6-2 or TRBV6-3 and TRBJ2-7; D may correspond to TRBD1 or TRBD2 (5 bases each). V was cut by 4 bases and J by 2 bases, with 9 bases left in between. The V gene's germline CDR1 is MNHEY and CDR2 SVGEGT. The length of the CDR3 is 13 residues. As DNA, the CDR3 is TGTGCCAGCAGTTCCGGGGCAACCTACGAGCAGTACTTC. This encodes CASSSGATYEQYF.

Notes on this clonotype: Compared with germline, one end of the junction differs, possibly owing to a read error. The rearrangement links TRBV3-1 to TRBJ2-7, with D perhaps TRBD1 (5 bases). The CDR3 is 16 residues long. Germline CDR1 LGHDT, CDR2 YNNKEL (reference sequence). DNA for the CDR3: TGTGCCAACAGCCAGCTAATCTACCGGGCCCAGGGAGAGCAGTACTTC. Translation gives CANSQLIYRAQGEQYF.

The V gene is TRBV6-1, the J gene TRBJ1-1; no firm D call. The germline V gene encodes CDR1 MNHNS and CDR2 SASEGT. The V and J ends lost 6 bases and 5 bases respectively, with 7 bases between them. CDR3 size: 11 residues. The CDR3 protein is CASRVRTEAFF. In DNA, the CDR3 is TGTGCCAGCAGGGTCAGGACTGAAGCTTTCTTT.

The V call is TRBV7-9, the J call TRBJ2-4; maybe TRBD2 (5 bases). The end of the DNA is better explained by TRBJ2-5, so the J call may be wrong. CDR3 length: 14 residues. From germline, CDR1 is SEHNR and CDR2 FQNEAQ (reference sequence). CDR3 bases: TGTGCCAGCAGCTTTGACTATCTAAAAGAGACCCAGTACTTC. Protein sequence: CASSFDYLKETQYF.

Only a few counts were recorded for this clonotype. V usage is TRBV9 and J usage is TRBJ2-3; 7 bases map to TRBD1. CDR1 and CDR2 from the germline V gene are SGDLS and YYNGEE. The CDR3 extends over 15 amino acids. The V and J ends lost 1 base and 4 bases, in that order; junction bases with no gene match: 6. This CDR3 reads CASSVQQGLADTQYF. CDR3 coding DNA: TGTGCCAGCAGCGTACAACAGGGGCTGGCAGATACGCAGTATTTT.

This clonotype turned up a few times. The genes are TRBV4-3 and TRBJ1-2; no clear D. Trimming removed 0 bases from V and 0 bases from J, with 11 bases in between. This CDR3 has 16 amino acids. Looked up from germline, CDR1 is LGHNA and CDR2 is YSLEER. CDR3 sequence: CASSQDFGVTNYGYTF. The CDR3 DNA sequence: TGCGCCAGCAGCCAAGATTTTGGCGTCACTAACTATGGCTACACCTTC.

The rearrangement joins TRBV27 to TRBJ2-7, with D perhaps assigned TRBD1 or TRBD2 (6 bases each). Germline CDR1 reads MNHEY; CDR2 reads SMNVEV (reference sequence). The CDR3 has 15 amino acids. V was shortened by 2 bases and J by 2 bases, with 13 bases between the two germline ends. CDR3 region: CASSLRGDTAYEQYF. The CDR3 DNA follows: TGTGCCAGCAGTTTAAGGGGGGACACCGCCTACGAGCAGTACTTC.

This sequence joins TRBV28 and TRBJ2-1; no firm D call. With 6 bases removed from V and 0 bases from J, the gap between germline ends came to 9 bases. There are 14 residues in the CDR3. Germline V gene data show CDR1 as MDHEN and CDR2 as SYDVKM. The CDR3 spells CASSFLPSYNEQFF. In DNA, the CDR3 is TGTGCCAGCAGCTTTCTACCCTCCTACAATGAGCAGTTCTTC.

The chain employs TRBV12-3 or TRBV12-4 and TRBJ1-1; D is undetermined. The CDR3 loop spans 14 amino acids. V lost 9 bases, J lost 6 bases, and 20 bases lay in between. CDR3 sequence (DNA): TGTGCCAGTAAGGACCGGCGGGGAACCGCTGAAGCTTTCTTT. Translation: CASKDRRGTAEAFF.

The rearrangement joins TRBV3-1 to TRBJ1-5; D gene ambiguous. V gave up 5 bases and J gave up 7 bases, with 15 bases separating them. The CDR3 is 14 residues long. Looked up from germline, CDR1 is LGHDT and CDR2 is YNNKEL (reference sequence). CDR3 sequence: CASSNGRLPQPQHF. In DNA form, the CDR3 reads TGTGCCAGCAGCAACGGCCGTCTTCCACAGCCCCAGCATTTT. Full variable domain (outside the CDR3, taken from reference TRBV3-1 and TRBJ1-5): DTAVSQTPKYLVTQMGNDKSIKCEQNLGHDTMYWYKQDSKKFLKIMFSYNNKELIINETVPNRFSPKSPDKAHLNLHINSLELGDSAVYFCASSNGRLPQPQHFGDGTRLSIL.

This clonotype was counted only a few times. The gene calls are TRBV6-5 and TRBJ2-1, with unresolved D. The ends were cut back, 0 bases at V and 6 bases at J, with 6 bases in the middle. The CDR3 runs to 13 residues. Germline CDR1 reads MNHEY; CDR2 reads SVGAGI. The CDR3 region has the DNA TGTGCCAGCAGTTACTCCGGGCGCAATGAGCAGTTCTTC. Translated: CASSYSGRNEQFF.

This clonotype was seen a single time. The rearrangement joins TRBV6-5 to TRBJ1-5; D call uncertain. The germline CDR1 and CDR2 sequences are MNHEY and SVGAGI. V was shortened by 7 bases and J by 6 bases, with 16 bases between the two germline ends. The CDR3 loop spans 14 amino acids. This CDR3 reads CASTLSLGSQPQHF. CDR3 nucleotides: TGTGCCAGCACCCTCTCCCTGGGCAGTCAGCCCCAGCATTTT.

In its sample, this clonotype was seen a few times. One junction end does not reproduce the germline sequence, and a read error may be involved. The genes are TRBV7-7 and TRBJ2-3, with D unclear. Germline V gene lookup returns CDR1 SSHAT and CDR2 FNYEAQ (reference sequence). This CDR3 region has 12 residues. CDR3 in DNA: TGTGCTAGCAGCTTAGATGGCGACATACAGTATTTT. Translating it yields CASSLDGDIQYF.

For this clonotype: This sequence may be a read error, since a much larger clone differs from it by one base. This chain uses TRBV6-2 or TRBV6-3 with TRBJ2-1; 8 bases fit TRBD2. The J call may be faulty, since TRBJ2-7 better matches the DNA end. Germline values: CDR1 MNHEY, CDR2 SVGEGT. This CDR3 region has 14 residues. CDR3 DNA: TGTGCCAGCATCTACGGGGGGGACTACAATGAGCAGTACTTC. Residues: CASIYGGDYNEQYF.

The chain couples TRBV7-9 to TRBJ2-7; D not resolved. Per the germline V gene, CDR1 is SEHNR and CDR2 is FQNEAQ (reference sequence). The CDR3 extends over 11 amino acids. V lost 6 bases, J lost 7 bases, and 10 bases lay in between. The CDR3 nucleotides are TGTGCCAGCAGTCAGTTCGGTGAGCAGTACTTC. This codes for CASSQFGEQYF.

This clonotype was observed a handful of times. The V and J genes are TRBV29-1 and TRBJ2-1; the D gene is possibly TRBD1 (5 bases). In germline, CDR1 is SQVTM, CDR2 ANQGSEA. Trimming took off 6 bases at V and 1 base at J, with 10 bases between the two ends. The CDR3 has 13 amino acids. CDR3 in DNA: TGCAGCGTATTGACAGATTCCTACAATGAGCAGTTCTTC. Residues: CSVLTDSYNEQFF.

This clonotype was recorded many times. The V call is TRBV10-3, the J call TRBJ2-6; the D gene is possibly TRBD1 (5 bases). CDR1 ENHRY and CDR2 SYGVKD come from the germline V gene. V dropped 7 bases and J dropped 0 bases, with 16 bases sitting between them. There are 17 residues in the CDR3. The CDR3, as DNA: TGTGCCATCACATCCCCGAGACAGACCTCTGGGGCCAACGTCCTGACTTTC. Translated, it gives CAITSPRQTSGANVLTF.